These 12 T cell receptor beta chains were all obtained from the same sample, sequenced in a study of CD8+CD57+ T cells in acquired aplastic anemia. Profiles of TCR beta VDJ and CDR3 were generated from a genomic DNA template. MiXCR was run by TCRdb on the reads, yielding one entry per CDR3 protein. In the table there are some 140,000 distinct CDR3 sequences, 40% to 45% of which are singletons. Material: sorted CD4+, CD8+, or CD8+CD57+ T cells (not recorded which) from PBMCs. All receptors derive from a human donor in good health, serving as a control.

V is TRBV3-1 and J is TRBJ2-1; D uncertain. This CDR3 is 14 amino acids long. In germline, CDR1 is LGHDT, CDR2 YNNKEL (reference sequence). The V gene lost 1 base and the J gene lost 5 bases, with 9 bases spanning the gap. CDR3 amino acids: CASSQGTGHNEQFF. Here the CDR3 DNA reads TGTGCCAGCAGCCAAGGAACTGGCCACAATGAGCAGTTCTTC.

On this clonotype itself: Germline is not matched at one junction end, which may reflect a read error. The V call is TRBV10-3, the J call TRBJ1-2, with 10 positions matching TRBD1. The CDR3 loop spans 14 amino acids. The germline V gene has CDR1 ENHRY and CDR2 SYGVKD. DNA for the CDR3: TGTGCCATCAGTCCGGGACAGGGGCACTATGGCAACACCTTC. Translation gives CAISPGQGHYGNTF.

This clonotype has just a few counts. The rearrangement uses TRBV5-6 and TRBJ2-2; 11 bases are shared with TRBD1. Germline V gives CDR1 SGHDT, CDR2 YYEEEE. The CDR3 loop spans 15 amino acids. V dropped 3 bases and J dropped 4; count of bases not matched to a gene: 2. The CDR3 sequence: CASSSGTGGTGELFF. The CDR3 region has the DNA TGTGCCAGCAGCTCCGGGACAGGGGGCACCGGGGAGCTGTTTTTT.

The rearrangement uses TRBV5-1 and TRBJ1-2, with TRBD1 as a possible D gene (5 bases). CDR3 length: 15 amino acids. V lost 0 bases to trimming and J lost 10 bases, with 19 bases between them. Germline V gene lookup returns CDR1 SGHRS and CDR2 YFSETQ. CDR3 in amino acids: CASSLGRQGGQDYTF. CDR3 bases: TGCGCCAGCAGCTTGGGAAGGCAGGGAGGCCAAGACTACACCTTC.

This clonotype was seen only once. The chain employs TRBV20-1 and TRBJ1-5; 7 nucleotides match TRBD1. V lost 1 base to trimming and J lost 4 bases; unmatched junction nucleotides: 7. The CDR3 loop spans 15 amino acids. CDR1 is DFQATT and CDR2 is SNEGSKA in the germline V gene (reference sequence). The CDR3 coding sequence is TGCAGTGCTAGAGGCCGGACAGGACGAAATCAGCCCCAGCATTTT. Encoded protein: CSARGRTGRNQPQHF.

The chain combines TRBV20-1 with TRBJ1-6, with 7 nucleotides matching TRBD1. Germline CDR1 and CDR2: DFQATT and SNEGSKA (reference sequence). V was clipped by 5 bases and J by 8 bases; unmatched bases: 9. CDR3 size: 14 residues. In DNA form, the CDR3 reads TGCAGTGCTGAGACAGGGTCTTTGTATTCACCCCTCCACTTT. Translating it yields CSAETGSLYSPLHF.

This clonotype was observed a handful of times. The chain joins TRBV14 to TRBJ2-4; TRBD2 aligns across 14 bases. With 4 bases clipped from V and 2 bases from J, the junction kept 13 bases outside the gene matches. CDR1 is SGHDN and CDR2 is FVKESK in the germline V gene. This CDR3 is built from 20 residues. The CDR3 DNA reads as TGTGCCAGCAGCCCTAGACTAGCGGGAGGGGCCCCCCGGTCCAAAAACATTCAGTACTTC. Protein product: CASSPRLAGGAPRSKNIQYF.

This clonotype was seen once. J is TRBJ2-7 and V is TRBV10-3; 10 bases match TRBD1. The J segment lost 2 bases and the V segment lost 6 bases, leaving 7 bases of the junction unmatched. This CDR3 has 15 amino acids. Germline lookup yields CDR1 ENHRY and CDR2 SYGVKD. CDR3 nucleotides: TGTGCCATCAGCGTAGACAGGGGGCTAGCCTACGAGCAGTACTTC. Protein sequence: CAISVDRGLAYEQYF.

To note about this clonotype: Since a much larger clone is just one base distant, this may be a read error. This chain joins TRBV6-1 and TRBJ1-1; tentative D call: TRBD1 (5 bases). This CDR3 is 15 amino acids long. Germline CDR1 reads MNHNS; CDR2 reads SASEGT. The DNA for the CDR3 is TGTGCCAGCAGTCCCGGGACTCAGACCGGCGCTGAAGCTCTCTTT. It codes for CASSPGTQTGAEALF.

This clonotype came up a few times. V gene TRBV2 combines with J gene TRBJ2-1; 10 positions agree with TRBD2. CDR3 length: 16 residues. J gave up 2 bases and V 7 bases, and 8 bases lay outside the gene matches. Germline V gene data show CDR1 as SNHLY and CDR2 as FYNNEI. CDR3: CASTPGSGGAYNEQFF. CDR3 bases: TGTGCCAGCACCCCGGGAAGCGGGGGGGCCTACAATGAGCAGTTCTTC.

The chain employs TRBV6-5 and TRBJ2-2; unclear D gene. This CDR3 spans 16 amino acids. Germline loops: CDR1 MNHEY, CDR2 SVGAGI. Between the trimmed V and J ends, which lost 2 bases and 0 bases, there was a span of 10 bases. This chain's CDR3 is CASSYDVLANTGELFF. The CDR3 DNA sequence: TGTGCCAGCAGTTACGATGTTCTCGCGAACACCGGGGAGCTGTTTTTT.

This clonotype was found many times. The V call is TRBV6-5, the J call TRBJ2-3; TRBD1 matches 7 bases. V lost 0 bases and J lost 4; bases outside the gene matches: 4. The CDR3 totals 15 residues. The germline V gene has CDR1 MNHEY and CDR2 SVGAGI. The CDR3 DNA reads TGTGCCAGCAGTTACTCACAGGGGACACCAGATACGCAGTATTTT. It translates to CASSYSQGTPDTQYF.